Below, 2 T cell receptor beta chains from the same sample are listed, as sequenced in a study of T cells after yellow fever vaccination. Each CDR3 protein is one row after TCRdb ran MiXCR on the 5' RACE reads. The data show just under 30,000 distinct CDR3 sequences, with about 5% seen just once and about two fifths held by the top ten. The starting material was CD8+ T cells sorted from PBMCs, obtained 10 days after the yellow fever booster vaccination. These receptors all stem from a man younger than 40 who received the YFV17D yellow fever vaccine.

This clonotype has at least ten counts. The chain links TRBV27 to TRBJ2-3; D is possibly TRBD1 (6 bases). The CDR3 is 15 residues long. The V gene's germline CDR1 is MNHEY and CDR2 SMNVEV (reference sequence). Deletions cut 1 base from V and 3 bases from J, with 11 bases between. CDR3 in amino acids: CASSLYTGSTDTQYF. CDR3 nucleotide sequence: TGTGCCAGCAGTTTATATACAGGGTCGACAGATACGCAGTATTTT.

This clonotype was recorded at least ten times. CDR3 protein: CSARLLSRGTDTQYF. The CDR3 DNA is TGCAGTGCTAGACTCCTCTCGCGGGGCACAGATACGCAGTATTTT. The chain combines TRBV20-1 with TRBJ2-3; the D gene is possibly TRBD2 (5 bases). V lost 2 bases, J lost 1 base, and 13 bases lay in between. CDR3 size: 15 residues. The germline V gene has CDR1 DFQATT and CDR2 SNEGSKA (reference sequence).